The rows below give T cell receptor beta chains drawn from one sample of a study of blood T cell repertoires in COVID-19. Generated by immunoSEQ multiplex PCR, the TCRdb table keeps only in-frame clones and is missing some. The table includes roughly 88,000 clones, around 85% detected once. Material for sequencing was peripheral blood. The receptors were gathered from an elderly woman with active or convalescent COVID-19. Each CDR3 is given without its conserved first and last residue.

V	J	CDR3
TRBV6-6	TRBJ1-1	ASSQMTEAF
TRBV7-8	TRBJ1-6	ASSSQFSNSPLH
TRBV3-1/TRBV3-2	TRBJ1-2	ASSFRQITNYGYT
TRBV13	TRBJ1-2	ASSSTTGRYGYT
TRBV9	TRBJ1-2	ASSVDPGNYYGYT
TRBV6-4	TRBJ2-3	AGRLAGGLPTDTQY
TRBV10-2	TRBJ2-3	ASSAHRGITDTQY
TRBV12-5	TRBJ2-3	ASGLPVTDTQY
TRBV29-1	TRBJ1-2	SAWGGYGYT
TRBV6-5	TRBJ2-2	ASSLETGMNTGELF
TRBV11-2	TRBJ2-3	ASSTGQTTDTQY
TRBV29-1	TRBJ1-2	SVEDTGPYGYT
TRBV15	TRBJ2-5	ATSSTGIRTETQY
TRBV7-2	TRBJ2-1	ASSPASGRGNEQF
TRBV7-8	TRBJ1-1	ASSNRGSLRDTEAF
TRBV20-1	TRBJ2-7	SARGSYEQY
TRBV3-1/TRBV3-2	TRBJ2-5	ASSQGTGGRVETQY
TRBV11-2	TRBJ1-1	ASSRDRGTEAF
TRBV9	TRBJ1-1	ASSGQGAWTEAF
TRBV6-4	TRBJ1-5	ASSARGPQH
TRBV27	TRBJ2-1	ASSLRLAGYNEQF
TRBV7-2	TRBJ2-7	ASSKVAGDSYEQY
TRBV19	TRBJ1-4	ASSIKGQATNEKLF
TRBV28	TRBJ2-1	ASSSGPSYNEQF
TRBV7-9	TRBJ1-4	ASTSAGAGEKLF
TRBV3-1/TRBV3-2	TRBJ2-3	ASSPTPLRRGGSERGLRVY
TRBV7-9	TRBJ2-1	ASSGTGNYNEQF
TRBV5-1	TRBJ2-4	ASSPGTQRYKNIQY
TRBV18	TRBJ1-5	ASSPIGQGRNQPQH
TRBV30	TRBJ2-7	AWTAGGFYEQY
TRBV7-2	TRBJ2-7	ASSLRAGEVGEQY
TRBV9	TRBJ2-1	ASSRGTGKSNEQF
TRBV4-2	TRBJ1-2	ASSQGTGGLYGYT
TRBV9	TRBJ2-2	ASSVEGHGTGELF
TRBV7-9	TRBJ2-2	ASRLAANTGELF
TRBV27	TRBJ2-1	ASSRGLAGGRSSYNEQF
TRBV11-1	TRBJ2-7	ASSSSLWGDGDEQY
TRBV11-3	TRBJ1-1	ASSLTGTGVTEAF
TRBV27	TRBJ1-2	ASGTGSNYGYT
TRBV2	TRBJ2-2	ASTSGTPIYTGELF
TRBV30	TRBJ2-1	AWSVLAGGPHEQF
TRBV21-1	TRBJ2-3	ASSKRNQPGQGARDTQY
TRBV5-5	TRBJ2-7	ASSPQGYEQY
TRBV5-1	TRBJ2-3	ASSFPQSDTQY
TRBV28	TRBJ1-5	ASSLAIGNQPQH
TRBV28	TRBJ1-6	ASTGAYNSPLH
TRBV5-6	TRBJ1-4	ASSLALGQGTEKLF
TRBV6-5	TRBJ1-2	ASRQGAYGYT
TRBV9	TRBJ1-5	ASSVTGDKDQPQH
TRBV5-6	TRBJ1-5	ASSLSPNQPQH
TRBV6-5	TRBJ1-4	ASSYSSGFNEKLF
TRBV20-1	TRBJ1-1	SASRLDTNTEAF
TRBV7-2	TRBJ1-6	ASGPKQGASSPLH
TRBV2	TRBJ1-5	ASQDRDNQPQH
TRBV7-9	TRBJ2-2	ASSFGTGGIIGTGELF